The TCR beta chain described here comes from a study of beta chain features in type 1 diabetes. Study-level information: No age, gender or cell yield differences were seen between patients and healthy donors.

Expressed TCRB transcripts were sequenced, since all the RNA that had been isolated was reverse transcribed. The assay was immunoSEQ multiplex PCR, and TCRdb's table has in-frame clones only and misses some. Seen here are 350,000 to 400,000 clones, roughly an eighth observed once, and the top ten hold around 0.01%. Study-wide points: Researchers report that Type 1 diabetes patients had moderately but significantly shorter TCRB CDR3s across all four CD4+ subsets. Naive, central memory and Treg TCRB repertoires seemed to resemble each other more closely in patients than they did in healthy donors.

This CDR3 has 14 residues. Germline values: CDR1 MGHDK, CDR2 SYGVNS. V was pared by 4 bases and J by 5 bases, with 15 bases between. This clone was detected only a few times. Antigen: not known. Via CD45RO/CCR7/CD25/CD127/CD95/CD27, cells of the CD4+ naive, central memory, regulatory and stem cell-like memory subsets were sorted. Purity exceeded 95% in all sorted populations. The source is a woman under 30 with type 1 diabetes. The chain employs TRBV25-1 and TRBJ2-7; possibly TRBD2 for D (6 bases). The sample was naive CD4+ T cells from blood. DNA of the CDR3: TGTGCCAGCAGTGTGGGCCCGGGGGTCCACGAGCAGTACTTC. It yields the protein CASSVGPGVHEQYF.